This T cell receptor (beta chain) was sequenced during a study of control samples from healthy donors and cancer patients. Assay used: immunoSEQ multiplex PCR; TCRdb lists only in-frame clones, some missing. Of 130,000 to 150,000 clones in the sample, 93% are singletons; the top ten hold almost 6%. Germline V CDR1 and CDR2: ENHRY, SYGVKD. V was shortened by 2 bases and J by 1 base, with 9 bases between the two germline ends. The CDR3 consists of 15 residues. This chain connects TRBV10-3 to TRBJ2-1; possibly TRBD1 or TRBD2 for D (6 bases each). Sequencing input: blood. The receptor's source is a man in his late teens or twenties in good health. The CDR3 DNA is TGTGCCATCAGTGAGAAAGGGGGGTCCTACAATGAGCAGTTCTTC. As protein: CAISEKGGSYNEQFF.